The source of this T cell receptor (beta chain) is a study of identifying expanded T cells in peripheral blood. Study outcomes and limitations: About 1.2 clones differed between technical replicates, versus about 16 and 19 over time.

During the collection period, no donor immune events like infections were recorded. The table came from immunoSEQ multiplex PCR; TCRdb's copy has only in-frame clones and leaves some out. The sample contains roughly 63,000 clones, under 85% of which appear only once. As for this clone: No antigen is known for it.

The receptor was isolated from a person between 18 and 75 years old in good health. Sequencing was carried out using blood.

The CDR3 loop is CASSRQGNEQYV. CDR3 DNA: TGTGCCAGCTCAAGGCAGGGCAATGAGCAGTACGTC. The chain couples TRBV18 to TRBJ2-7; TRBD1 might be the D (5 bases). Germline CDR1 is KGHSH and CDR2 is LQKENI. Between the trimmed V and J ends, which lost 5 bases and 7 bases, there was a span of 12 bases. The CDR3 extends over 12 amino acids.